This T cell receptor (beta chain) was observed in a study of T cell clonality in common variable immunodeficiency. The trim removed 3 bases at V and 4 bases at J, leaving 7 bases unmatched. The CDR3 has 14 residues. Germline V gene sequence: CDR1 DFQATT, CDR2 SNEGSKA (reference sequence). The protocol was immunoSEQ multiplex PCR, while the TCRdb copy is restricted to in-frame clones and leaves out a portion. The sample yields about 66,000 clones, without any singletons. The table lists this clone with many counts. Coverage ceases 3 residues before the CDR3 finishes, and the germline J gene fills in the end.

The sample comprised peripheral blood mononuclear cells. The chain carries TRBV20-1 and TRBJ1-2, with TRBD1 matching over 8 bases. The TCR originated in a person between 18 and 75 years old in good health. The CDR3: CSASPPTGAYGYTF. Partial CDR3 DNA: TGCAGTGCTAGTCCACCGACAGGGGCCTATGGC.